These 19 T cell receptor beta chains came from one sample sequenced in a study of blood T cell repertoires in COVID-19. Here immunoSEQ multiplex PCR was the method, and the copy in TCRdb shows in-frame clones only, minus some. There are about 100,000 clones in the sample; 80% occur only once, and 9.5% to 13% lies in the top ten. The sequencing sample was made of peripheral blood. The receptors were gathered from a woman aged 70 to 79 with acute or convalescent COVID-19.

The chain carries TRBV9 and TRBJ1-2, with 9 bases that match TRBD1. CDR1 and CDR2 (germline): SGDLS, YYNGEE. V shed 3 bases and J 4 bases; nucleotides not matched to a gene: 7. There are 15 residues in the CDR3. This CDR3 is CASSAGTGFVYGYTF. The CDR3 DNA reads as TGTGCCAGCAGCGCCGGGACAGGGTTCGTCTATGGCTACACCTTC. Looking up the rest from reference TRBV9 and TRBJ1-2 gives the full variable domain: DSGVTQTPKHLITATGQRVTLRCSPRSGDLSVYWYQQSLDQGLQFLIQYYNGEERAKGNILERFSAQQFPDLHSELNLSSLELGDSALYFCASSAGTGFVYGYTFGSGTRLTVV.

The chain couples TRBV19 to TRBJ1-3; D is perhaps TRBD1 (5 bases). This CDR3 spans 16 amino acids. Trimming removed 7 bases from V and 2 bases from J, with 18 bases in between. Germline values: CDR1 LNHDA, CDR2 SQIVND (reference sequence). The CDR3 DNA reads TGTGCCAGTAAATTGGACACGGCCGGCCCTGGAAACACCATATATTTT. Amino acid sequence: CASKLDTAGPGNTIYF.

The CDR3 DNA reads as TGTGCCAGCAGCCACGAGATTAGGGGGCCCCAGCATTTT. Translating it yields CASSHEIRGPQHF. V is TRBV6-2 or TRBV6-3 and J is TRBJ1-5, with a tentative D call TRBD1 (5 bases). The V gene lost 6 bases and the J gene lost 9 bases, with 15 bases spanning the gap. Germline V CDR1 and CDR2: MNHEY, SVGEGT. The CDR3 runs to 13 residues.

This chain links TRBV9 with TRBJ1-1, with D possibly TRBD1 on 5 matching bases. The V gene lost 0 bases and the J gene lost 1 base, with 10 bases spanning the gap. Germline CDR1 is SGDLS and CDR2 is YYNGEE. The CDR3 covers 15 residues. CDR3 sequence reads: CASSVGPGQNTEAFF. The CDR3 coding sequence is TGTGCCAGCAGCGTAGGTCCCGGACAGAACACTGAAGCTTTCTTT.

V usage is TRBV6-2 or TRBV6-3 and J usage is TRBJ1-5; the D is unclear. Looked up from germline, CDR1 is MNHEY and CDR2 is SVGEGT. V was clipped by 0 bases and J by 6 bases, with 9 bases between them. CDR3 size: 14 residues. This CDR3 is CASSYSTQSQPQHF. The CDR3 DNA sequence: TGTGCCAGCAGTTACTCGACACAAAGTCAGCCCCAGCATTTT.

This chain joins TRBV9 and TRBJ2-3; D perhaps matches TRBD2 (5 bases). Germline CDR1 SGDLS, CDR2 YYNGEE. V lost 0 bases and J 2 bases, leaving 10 bases between the germline ends. This CDR3 comprises 15 residues. For the CDR3, the DNA is TGTGCCAGCAGCGTAGTGGCGGGTCACACAGATACGCAGTATTTT. As protein: CASSVVAGHTDTQYF. Full variable domain (missing parts from reference TRBV9 and TRBJ2-3): DSGVTQTPKHLITATGQRVTLRCSPRSGDLSVYWYQQSLDQGLQFLIQYYNGEERAKGNILERFSAQQFPDLHSELNLSSLELGDSALYFCASSVVAGHTDTQYFGPGTRLTVL.

The V gene is TRBV5-6, the J gene TRBJ2-3; 11 bases align to TRBD2. Per the germline V gene, CDR1 is SGHDT and CDR2 is YYEEEE. The CDR3 length is 15 residues. The V segment lost 4 bases and the J segment 2 bases; nucleotides outside the gene matches: 3. The CDR3 coding sequence is TGTGCCAGCAGCCGACTAGCGGGGTCCACAGATACGCAGTATTTT. This translates into CASSRLAGSTDTQYF.

The chain links TRBV3-1 (or the pseudogene TRBV3-2) to TRBJ2-3, with 8 bases that match TRBD2. This CDR3 comprises 15 residues. Germline CDR1 and CDR2: LGHDT and YNNKEL (reference sequence). After removal of 7 bases from V and 4 bases from J, the junction contained 10 bases not matched to a gene. The CDR3 nucleotides are TGTGCCAGCACCCTGACTAGCGAGGGTGCAGATACGCAGTATTTT. Amino acid sequence: CASTLTSEGADTQYF.

The CDR3 DNA reads as TGTGCCAGCAGTTGGACAGGGAGGAGCGAGCAGTACGTC. As protein: CASSWTGRSEQYV. This chain joins TRBV6-2 or TRBV6-3 and TRBJ2-7; 8 bases fit TRBD1. The CDR3 is 13 amino acids. From germline, CDR1 is MNHEY and CDR2 SVGEGT. With 4 bases clipped from V and 6 bases from J, the junction kept 5 bases outside the gene matches.

The chain couples TRBV9 to TRBJ1-4; 10 bases align to TRBD1. CDR1 is SGDLS and CDR2 is YYNGEE in the germline V gene. Trimming at V came to 0 bases and at J to 8 bases, leaving 4 bases not matched to a gene. The CDR3 has 15 amino acids. In DNA, the CDR3 is TGTGCCAGCAGCGTAGAAGGGACAGGGGCCGAAAAACTGTTTTTT. Its protein is CASSVEGTGAEKLFF.

The V gene is TRBV7-7, the J gene TRBJ2-1; weak D call: TRBD2 (6 bases). Germline V gives CDR1 SSHAT, CDR2 FNYEAQ (reference sequence). The V and J ends lost 5 bases and 6 bases respectively, with 8 bases between them. The CDR3 covers 12 residues. The CDR3: CASSPGGNEQFF. For the CDR3, the DNA is TGTGCCAGCAGCCCCGGGGGCAATGAGCAGTTCTTC.

The rearrangement joins TRBV18 to TRBJ2-2; D is unclear. The germline CDR1 and CDR2 sequences are KGHSH and LQKENI. The CDR3 loop spans 15 amino acids. V was pared by 2 bases and J by 4 bases, with 11 bases between. The CDR3: CASSPDQRSTGELFF. The CDR3 DNA sequence: TGTGCCAGCTCACCAGACCAGCGTAGCACCGGGGAGCTGTTTTTT.

Remarks on this clone: Relative to the germline gene, one junction end is altered; a read error may explain this. J is TRBJ1-1 and V is TRBV10-3; TRBD1 aligns across 7 bases. The CDR3 runs to 14 residues. Germline assignment: CDR1 ENHRY and CDR2 SYGVKD. In DNA, the CDR3 is TGCGCCTCAAGGGGGCGCAGTACGTACACTGAAGCTTTCTTT. Amino acid sequence: CASRGRSTYTEAFF.

The V and J genes are TRBV14 and TRBJ1-4; no clear D. Trimming cost V 4 bases and J 5 bases, with 17 bases left between them. This CDR3 has 16 amino acids. From germline, CDR1 is SGHDN and CDR2 FVKESK. This chain's CDR3 is CASSRSSGRGNEKLFF. For the CDR3, the DNA is TGTGCCAGCAGCCGAAGCAGCGGGAGAGGGAATGAAAAACTGTTTTTT.

The genes are TRBV27 and TRBJ2-2, with a tentative D call TRBD2 (5 bases). The V end lost 8 bases, the J end lost 4 bases, and 14 bases lay between the germline ends. The length of the CDR3 is 14 residues. Germline loops: CDR1 MNHEY, CDR2 SMNVEV (reference sequence). The CDR3 DNA follows: TGTGCCAGCGGCCGGGAAGGGCCCACCGGGGAGCTGTTTTTT. Its translation is CASGREGPTGELFF.

V and J are TRBV2 and TRBJ1-5; D unclear. The CDR3 is 13 amino acids. The V and J ends lost 5 bases and 10 bases respectively, with 15 bases between them. Germline V gene data show CDR1 as SNHLY and CDR2 as FYNNEI. As DNA, the CDR3 is TGTGCCAGCAGTCCTAGCATGGTCACCCCCCAGCATTTT. Protein product: CASSPSMVTPQHF.

This chain connects TRBV12-5 to TRBJ2-2; D may be TRBD1 (5 bases). CDR1 is LGHNT, CDR2 FRNRAP, per germline. The CDR3 runs to 15 residues. V lost 3 bases and J 7 bases, leaving 15 bases between the germline ends. CDR3 DNA: TGTGCTAGTGGTTTATCGAGCAGGGTAGGCGGGGAGCTGTTTTTT. It encodes CASGLSSRVGGELFF.

This sequence joins TRBV3-1 (or the pseudogene TRBV3-2) and TRBJ2-1; a weak D match, TRBD1 (6 bases). Between the trimmed V and J ends, which lost 1 base and 9 bases, there was a span of 16 bases. CDR3 length: 15 residues. Germline assignment: CDR1 LGHDT and CDR2 YNNKEL (reference sequence). This chain's CDR3 is CASSQGQALIGEQFF. CDR3 DNA sequence: TGTGCCAGCAGCCAAGGACAGGCCCTTATTGGTGAGCAGTTCTTC.

V and J are TRBV20-1 and TRBJ1-2, with 9 bases fitting TRBD1. Germline trimming cut 3 bases from V and 10 bases from J; bases unmatched to any gene: 9. The CDR3 sequence is 13 residues long. The germline gives CDR1 DFQATT, CDR2 SNEGSKA (reference sequence). In nucleotides, the CDR3 is TGCAGTGCTAGTCTACAGGGGGCATTTGTCTACACCTTC. Protein sequence: CSASLQGAFVYTF.